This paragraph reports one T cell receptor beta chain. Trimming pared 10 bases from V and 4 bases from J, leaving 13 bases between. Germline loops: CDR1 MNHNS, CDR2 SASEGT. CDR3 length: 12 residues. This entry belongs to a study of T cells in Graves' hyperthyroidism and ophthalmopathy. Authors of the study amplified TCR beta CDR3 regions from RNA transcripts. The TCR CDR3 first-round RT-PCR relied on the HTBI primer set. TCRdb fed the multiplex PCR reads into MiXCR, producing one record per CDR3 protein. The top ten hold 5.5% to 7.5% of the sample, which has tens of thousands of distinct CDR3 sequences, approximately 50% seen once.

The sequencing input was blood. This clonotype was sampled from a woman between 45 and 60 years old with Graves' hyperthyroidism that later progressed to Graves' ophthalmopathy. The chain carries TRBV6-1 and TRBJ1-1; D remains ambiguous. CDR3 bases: TGTGCCACGCTGGGGTGGGGCACTGAAGCTTTCTTT. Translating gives CATLGWGTEAFF.